Detailed here is one TCR beta chain. In the authors' workflow: Using reference gene primer amplification, nucleated cell counts were estimated. Sequencing was performed with immunoSEQ multiplex PCR; in TCRdb, only in-frame clones are kept and a portion is missing. V and J calls and clone size are copied from that table; D and trimming were computed from the DNA. Of more than 45,000 clones in the sample, 82% are singletons; the top ten hold about 20%. This sample was included in a study of blood T cell repertoires in COVID-19. Whole-study context: Sites across the United States, Italy and Spain contributed samples from acute and convalescent COVID-19. PBMCs, B-cell-depleted T cells, or T cells provided the cDNA or gDNA that made up the material.

CDR1 is KGHDR, CDR2 SFDVKD, per germline. Trimming shortened V by 8 bases and J by 0 bases, and 16 bases separated the two germline ends. The CDR3 length is 16 residues. Material: peripheral blood. The source is a woman in her sixties with acute or convalescent COVID-19. The rearrangement links TRBV24-1 to TRBJ1-5; tentative D call: TRBD1 (5 bases). Here the CDR3 reads CATNLQGKYSNQPQHF. CDR3 DNA: TGTGCCACCAACCTCCAGGGTAAGTATAGCAATCAGCCCCAGCATTTT.